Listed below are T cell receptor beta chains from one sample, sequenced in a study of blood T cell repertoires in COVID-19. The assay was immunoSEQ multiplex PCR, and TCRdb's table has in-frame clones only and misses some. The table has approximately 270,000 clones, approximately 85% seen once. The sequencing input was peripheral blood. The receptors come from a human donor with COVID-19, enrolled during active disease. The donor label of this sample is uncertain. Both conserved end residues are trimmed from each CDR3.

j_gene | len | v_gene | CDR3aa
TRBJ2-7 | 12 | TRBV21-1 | ASSNPSGGYEQY
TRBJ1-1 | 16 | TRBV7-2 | ASSLAQGQQVMNTEAF
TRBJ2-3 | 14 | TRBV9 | ASSRGTSGTTDTQY
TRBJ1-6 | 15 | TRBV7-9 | ASSLPRAAGGNSPLH
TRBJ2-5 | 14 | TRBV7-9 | ASSLGLAGVQETQY
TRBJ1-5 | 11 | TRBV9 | ASSTFSNQPQH
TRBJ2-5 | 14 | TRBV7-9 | ASSLGGSLGKETQY
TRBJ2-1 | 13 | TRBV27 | ASSLSAGGPLEQF
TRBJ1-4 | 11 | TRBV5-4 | ASSLAGDEKLF
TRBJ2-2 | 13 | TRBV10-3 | AIRGLAGGTGELF
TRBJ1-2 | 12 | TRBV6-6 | ASSPGGGGVGYT
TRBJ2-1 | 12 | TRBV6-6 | ASTWRAHESEQF
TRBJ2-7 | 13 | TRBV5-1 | ASSWAGEGSYEQY
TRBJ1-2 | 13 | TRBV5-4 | ASSPGTGGRYGYT
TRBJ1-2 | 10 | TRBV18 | ASSPAGGGYT
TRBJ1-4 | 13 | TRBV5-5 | ASSWTGSNNEKLF
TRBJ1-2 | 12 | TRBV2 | ASSDQGQGYGYT
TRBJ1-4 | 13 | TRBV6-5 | ASSKQGAGNEKLF
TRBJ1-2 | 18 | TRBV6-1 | ASSEAVQQVVKPRDYGYT
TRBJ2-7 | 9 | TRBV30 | AWTTGHEQY
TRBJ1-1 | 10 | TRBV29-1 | SPRGPGTEAF
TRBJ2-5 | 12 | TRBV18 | ASSSDRVEETQY